The rows below give T cell receptor beta chains drawn from one sample of a study of blood T cells in healthy people across ages. TCRdb processed the 5' RACE reads anew with MiXCR; each CDR3 protein has one entry. The top ten clones hold approximately 15% of a sample with just under 900,000 distinct CDR3 sequences, around 28% of them seen once. Input material: blood. Source of these receptors: a woman older than 75 in good health. CDR3s include the opening cysteine and the closing phenylalanine or tryptophan. A D gene is named only where the DNA matches it firmly. Not every row has a clone size; where given, it reads once, few, many or a size class.

>.|TRBV7-2|TRBJ1-2|TRBD1
TGTGCCAGCAGCGTATCAACAGGGGGCCGCGCCATTTATGGCTACACCTTC
CASSVSTGGRAIYGYTF
>once|TRBV5-6|TRBJ2-5|TRBD1
TGTGCCAGCAGCTCCGGGACAGGAGGCTTCGGAGAGACCCAGTACTTC
CASSSGTGGFGETQYF
>many|TRBV7-2|TRBJ2-7|TRBD2
TGTGCCAGCAGCCAAAGGACTAGCGCGGACTACGAGCAGTACTTC
CASSQRTSADYEQYF
>many|TRBV6-5|TRBJ1-2|TRBD1
TGTGCCAGCAGCAGGGGACAGGGGCATGGCTACACCTTC
CASSRGQGHGYTF
>once|TRBV7-2|TRBJ2-7|TRBD2
TGTGCCAGCAGCCGGTCTAGCGGGAGCTACGAGCAGTACTTC
CASSRSSGSYEQYF
>few|TRBV4-1|TRBJ1-2|.
TGCGCCAGCAGCCCACCTTTGGGGGGCCCTAACTATGGCTACACCTTC
CASSPPLGGPNYGYTF
>.|TRBV20-1|TRBJ2-7|TRBD2
TGCAGTGCTAGAGACGCGGGACTAGCGGTTTCCTACGAGCAGTACTTC
CSARDAGLAVSYEQYF
>many|TRBV6-2/TRBV6-3|TRBJ1-2|.
TGTGCCAGCAGACCTACCCAGGGTCGCCCTTCTGGCTACACCTTC
CASRPTQGRPSGYTF
>.|TRBV12-3/TRBV12-4|TRBJ1-1|TRBD1
TGTGCCAGCAGTTTGACAGGGCCGGTCACTGAAGCTTTCTTT
CASSLTGPVTEAFF
>.|TRBV3-1|TRBJ1-6|.
TGTGCCAGCAGCCTTACTCAGGGGACCAATTCACCCCTCCACTTT
CASSLTQGTNSPLHF
>.|TRBV5-1|TRBJ1-5|TRBD1
TGCGCCGGCAGCTTGGGACAGGGGGTCAATCAGCCCCAGCATTTT
CAGSLGQGVNQPQHF
>many|TRBV7-2|TRBJ2-5|TRBD2
TGTGCCAGCAGCTTAGTAGGTGGGACTAGCGGGGGGGCCTGGGAGACCCAGTACTTC
CASSLVGGTSGGAWETQYF
>few|TRBV4-3|TRBJ2-2|.
TGCGCCAGCAGCCAAGAGCTAGCGAACACCGGGGAGCTGTTTTTT
CASSQELANTGELFF
>many|TRBV20-1|TRBJ2-3|.
TGCAGTGCCAAAACCTTCAGGGGAACAGATACGCAGTATTTT
CSAKTFRGTDTQYF
>many|TRBV5-1|TRBJ2-7|.
TGCGCCAGCAAGCCCCAACCTGCGCGCTCCTACGAGCAGTACTTC
CASKPQPARSYEQYF
>few|TRBV20-1|TRBJ1-5|.
TGCAGTGCTAGAGACCCTCTAGGTGCCTCGAAGCCCCAGCATTTT
CSARDPLGASKPQHF
>many|TRBV5-5|TRBJ1-2|.
TGTGCCAGCAGCGCGCGGGAACAGTTGATCTATGGCTACACCTTC
CASSAREQLIYGYTF
>.|TRBV18|TRBJ2-1|.
TGTGCCAGCTCGCCACAGGGCTCCTACAATGAGCAGTTCTTC
CASSPQGSYNEQFF
>many|TRBV3-1|TRBJ2-5|TRBD1
TGTGCCAGCAGGTCGACAGGGATGAAAGAGACCCAGTACTTC
CASRSTGMKETQYF
>few|TRBV6-2/TRBV6-3|TRBJ1-2|.
TGTGCCAGCAGGACAAGCCCTCTCGGGGGCTACACCTTC
CASRTSPLGGYTF
>many|TRBV12-3/TRBV12-4|TRBJ1-5|.
TGTGCCAGCAGATGGACTGCCAATCAGCCCCAGCATTTT
CASRWTANQPQHF
>many|TRBV11-2|TRBJ1-2|TRBD1
TGTGCCAGCAGCCCTAGTCCCAGTAGGGACAGGGGGCGAGTCCGGATGCAAGGCTACACCTTC
CASSPSPSRDRGRVRMQGYTF
>many|TRBV5-5|TRBJ1-2|.
TGTGCCAGCAGCCCGGGACCGATGACTAACTATGGCTACACCTTC
CASSPGPMTNYGYTF
>.|TRBV5-1|TRBJ2-5|TRBD1
TGCGCCAGCAGCCTACAGGGGAACAATGAGCAGTACTTC
CASSLQGNNEQYF
>.|TRBV6-5|TRBJ2-1|.
TGTGCCAGCAGCCCTAGCGCCCTCGTGAATGAGCAGTTCTTC
CASSPSALVNEQFF
>many|TRBV4-1|TRBJ2-5|.
TGCGCCAGCAGCCAAGCTACAGCGGCGAAAGAGACCCAGTACTTC
CASSQATAAKETQYF
>.|TRBV7-6|TRBJ2-7|.
TGTGCCAGCGGCGCTAGGGTGGACGAGCAGTACTTC
CASGARVDEQYF
>.|TRBV14|TRBJ1-3|.
TGTGCCAGCAGCTCCCTGACAGGAGGAAACACCATATATTTT
CASSSLTGGNTIYF
>.|TRBV5-1|TRBJ2-3|.
TGCGCCAGCAGCCTCGAATGGGGCACAGATCCGCAGTATTTT
CASSLEWGTDPQYF
>.|TRBV28|TRBJ1-4|.
TGTGCCAGCAGAGGCCGCGCGAGGGAAAAACTGTTTTTT
CASRGRAREKLFF
>.|TRBV7-9|TRBJ1-2|.
TGTGCCAGCAGCTCAGACATAGACTATGGCTACACCTTC
CASSSDIDYGYTF
>many|TRBV7-2|TRBJ2-7|.
TGTGCCAGCAGCTTCGGACAGTCGGTTAACTACGAGCAGTACTTC
CASSFGQSVNYEQYF
>many|TRBV9|TRBJ2-3|.
TGTGCCAGCAGCGTAGGAGATAGGTTCACAGATACGCAGTATTTT
CASSVGDRFTDTQYF
>many|TRBV4-2|TRBJ2-1|TRBD2
TGTGCCAGCAGCCATCCGCCCGGGACTAGCGGGAACAATGAGCAGTTCTTC
CASSHPPGTSGNNEQFF
>.|TRBV12-3/TRBV12-4|TRBJ1-1|.
TGTGCCAGCAGTTTTGGCGAACAGGCGGATTTCTTT
CASSFGEQADFF
>.|TRBV5-1|TRBJ1-6|TRBD1
TGCGCCAGCAGCTTACAGGGGGGCCGGGATAATTCACCCCTCCACTTT
CASSLQGGRDNSPLHF
>.|TRBV28|TRBJ1-4|.
TGTGCCAGCAGCGGGCCCGTGGGACTGTTTTTT
CASSGPVGLFF